What follows are 4 T cell receptor beta chains derived from one specimen sequenced in a study of PD-1 blockade in mismatch repair-deficient tumors. Only in-frame clones appear in the TCRdb table, and some are missing; sequencing was by immunoSEQ multiplex PCR. The sample contains fewer than 60,000 clones, around 77% of which appear only once. The specimen was PBMCs, collected before pembrolizumab treatment. The receptor set was obtained from an adult with mismatch repair-deficient cancer.

The chain is built from TRBV7-3 and TRBJ2-7; 10 bases are a match to TRBD2. The CDR3 sequence is 14 residues long. After removal of 3 bases from V and 6 bases from J, the junction contained 5 bases not matched to a gene. Germline lookup yields CDR1 SGHTA and CDR2 FQGTGA. The CDR3 spells CASSLSGRAPEQYF. The CDR3 region has the DNA TGTGCCAGCAGCTTGAGCGGGAGGGCACCCGAGCAGTACTTC.

This sequence joins TRBV5-4 and TRBJ1-2; TRBD1 matches 7 bases. The J segment lost 4 bases and the V segment lost 0 bases, leaving 3 bases of the junction unmatched. This CDR3 comprises 14 residues. CDR1 SGHNT and CDR2 YYREEE come from the germline V gene (reference sequence). CDR3 loop: CASSLDRGTYGYTF. For the CDR3, the DNA is TGTGCCAGCAGCTTGGACAGGGGTACCTATGGCTACACCTTC.

The V gene is TRBV19, the J gene TRBJ2-6, with unresolved D. Germline CDR1 reads LNHDA; CDR2 reads SQIVND (reference sequence). This CDR3 region has 13 residues. Trimming took off 6 bases at V and 4 bases at J, with 7 bases between the two ends. Written as DNA, the CDR3 is TGTGCCAGTAGAAACGGAGGGGCCAACGTCCTGACTTTC. Translated, it gives CASRNGGANVLTF.

The chain recombines TRBV19 with TRBJ1-2; 7 nucleotides agree with TRBD1. The CDR3 is made up of 13 amino acids. The V and J ends lost 6 bases and 4 bases, in that order; junction bases with no gene match: 5. Germline V CDR1 and CDR2: LNHDA, SQIVND (reference sequence). The CDR3: CASRDRAFYGYTF. CDR3 DNA: TGTGCCAGTAGAGACAGGGCTTTCTATGGCTACACCTTC.